This is a list of T cell receptor beta chains from one sample in a study of beta chain features in type 1 diabetes. TCRdb keeps only in-frame clones here, not all; method: immunoSEQ multiplex PCR. Among more than 550,000 clones, around 15% were seen once, and the ten largest hold roughly 0.04%. Sequenced input: naive CD4+ T cells from blood. These receptors were taken from a man between 18 and 35 years old with type 1 diabetes. CDR3s include the opening cysteine and the closing phenylalanine or tryptophan. The order of the fields is V gene, D gene, clone size, J gene, CDR3 protein, CDR3 DNA. A D gene is named only where the DNA matches it firmly. Clone size is given for some rows only: seen once, a few or many times, or a class if the clone is expanded.

V gene: TRBV7-6; D gene: .; clone size: .; J gene: TRBJ2-1; CDR3 protein: CASSFGPSSYNEQFF; CDR3 DNA: TGTGCCAGCAGCTTCGGACCTAGCTCCTACAATGAGCAGTTCTTC
V gene: TRBV28; D gene: TRBD1; clone size: .; J gene: TRBJ2-7; CDR3 protein: CASRHSGQIIEQYF; CDR3 DNA: TGTGCCAGCAGACACTCGGGACAGATAATCGAGCAGTACTTC
V gene: TRBV6-5; D gene: .; clone size: .; J gene: TRBJ1-1; CDR3 protein: CASREQVTNTEAFF; CDR3 DNA: TGTGCCAGCAGAGAGCAGGTCACGAACACTGAAGCTTTCTTT
V gene: TRBV2; D gene: .; clone size: .; J gene: TRBJ2-1; CDR3 protein: CASSEGNYNEQFF; CDR3 DNA: TGTGCCAGCAGTGAGGGGAACTACAATGAGCAGTTCTTC
V gene: TRBV5-6; D gene: TRBD1; clone size: few; J gene: TRBJ2-5; CDR3 protein: CASSQLDRVSETQYF; CDR3 DNA: TGTGCCAGCAGCCAACTGGACAGGGTTTCGGAGACCCAGTACTTC
V gene: TRBV21-1; D gene: .; clone size: .; J gene: TRBJ1-1; CDR3 protein: CASNPYRENTEAFF; CDR3 DNA: TGTGCCAGCAACCCTTACAGGGAGAACACTGAAGCTTTCTTT
V gene: TRBV7-3; D gene: .; clone size: few; J gene: TRBJ2-3; CDR3 protein: CASRFIGYKYF; CDR3 DNA: TGTGCCAGCCGATTTATCGGCTACAAGTATTTT
V gene: TRBV28; D gene: .; clone size: .; J gene: TRBJ1-4; CDR3 protein: CASSKDSPSLFF; CDR3 DNA: TGTGCCAGCAGTAAAGATAGCCCATCGCTGTTTTTT
V gene: TRBV4-2; D gene: .; clone size: few; J gene: TRBJ2-3; CDR3 protein: CASSQDLVGTDTQYF; CDR3 DNA: TGTGCCAGCAGCCAAGATTTGGTAGGCACAGATACGCAGTATTTT
V gene: TRBV5-1; D gene: .; clone size: .; J gene: TRBJ2-1; CDR3 protein: CASSPQTSGNEQFF; CDR3 DNA: TGCGCCAGCAGCCCGCAGACTAGTGGCAATGAGCAGTTCTTC
V gene: TRBV6-5; D gene: .; clone size: .; J gene: TRBJ1-2; CDR3 protein: CASSYSNYGYTF; CDR3 DNA: TGTGCCAGCAGTTACTCGAACTATGGCTACACCTTC
V gene: TRBV18; D gene: .; clone size: .; J gene: TRBJ2-7; CDR3 protein: CASSPPAGGEQYF; CDR3 DNA: TGTGCCAGCTCACCACCGGCCGGAGGCGAGCAGTACTTC
V gene: TRBV7-2; D gene: TRBD1; clone size: few; J gene: TRBJ2-1; CDR3 protein: CASSSGQGGYNEQFF; CDR3 DNA: TGTGCCAGCAGTTCTGGACAGGGGGGCTACAATGAGCAGTTCTTC
V gene: TRBV30; D gene: TRBD1; clone size: few; J gene: TRBJ2-5; CDR3 protein: CAWGQGAETQYF; CDR3 DNA: TGTGCCTGGGGACAGGGGGCCGAGACCCAGTACTTC
V gene: TRBV30; D gene: .; clone size: few; J gene: TRBJ1-3; CDR3 protein: CAWGEGLFSGNTIYF; CDR3 DNA: TGTGCCTGGGGTGAGGGGCTCTTCTCTGGAAACACCATATATTTT
V gene: TRBV7-9; D gene: TRBD2; clone size: few; J gene: TRBJ2-3; CDR3 protein: CASSYRLALTDTQYF; CDR3 DNA: TGTGCCAGCAGCTACCGACTAGCGTTAACAGATACGCAGTATTTT
V gene: TRBV5-1; D gene: .; clone size: .; J gene: TRBJ2-7; CDR3 protein: CASSLVGPTSYEQYF; CDR3 DNA: TGCGCCAGCAGCTTGGTCGGACCTACATCCTACGAGCAGTACTTC
V gene: TRBV29-1; D gene: TRBD2; clone size: .; J gene: TRBJ2-3; CDR3 protein: CSVLRAGEGDTQYF; CDR3 DNA: TGCAGCGTTCTAAGAGCGGGAGAGGGAGATACGCAGTATTTT
V gene: TRBV6-6; D gene: .; clone size: .; J gene: TRBJ2-4; CDR3 protein: CASSYNPRQPRNIQYF; CDR3 DNA: TGTGCCAGCAGTTACAACCCCCGACAGCCGAGAAACATTCAGTACTTC
V gene: TRBV5-4; D gene: .; clone size: .; J gene: TRBJ1-1; CDR3 protein: CASSGTAGEAAFF; CDR3 DNA: TGTGCCAGCAGCGGGACGGCTGGGGAGGCAGCTTTCTTT
V gene: TRBV2; D gene: TRBD2; clone size: .; J gene: TRBJ2-3; CDR3 protein: CANPTSMSTDTQYF; CDR3 DNA: TGTGCCAACCCGACTAGCATGAGCACAGATACGCAGTATTTT
V gene: TRBV7-9; D gene: TRBD1; clone size: few; J gene: TRBJ1-4; CDR3 protein: CASSSAGTANEKLFF; CDR3 DNA: TGTGCCAGCAGCTCCGCGGGGACAGCTAATGAAAAACTGTTTTTT
V gene: TRBV5-1; D gene: .; clone size: few; J gene: TRBJ2-5; CDR3 protein: CASSLSGQSETQYF; CDR3 DNA: TGCGCCAGCAGCTTGTCCGGACAGTCGGAGACCCAGTACTTC
V gene: TRBV4-3; D gene: TRBD1; clone size: .; J gene: TRBJ1-2; CDR3 protein: CASSQVAQGANGYTF; CDR3 DNA: TGCGCCAGCAGCCAAGTCGCGCAGGGGGCTAATGGCTACACCTTC
V gene: TRBV15; D gene: TRBD1; clone size: .; J gene: TRBJ1-6; CDR3 protein: CATRQGQLNSPLHF; CDR3 DNA: TGTGCCACACGTCAGGGACAGTTAAATTCACCCCTCCACTTT
V gene: TRBV30; D gene: .; clone size: .; J gene: TRBJ1-2; CDR3 protein: CAWSWTAGYGYTF; CDR3 DNA: TGTGCCTGGAGTTGGACAGCTGGCTATGGCTACACCTTC
V gene: TRBV2; D gene: .; clone size: few; J gene: TRBJ2-7; CDR3 protein: CASSEISEQYF; CDR3 DNA: TGTGCCAGCAGTGAAATCTCCGAGCAGTACTTC
V gene: TRBV5-4; D gene: TRBD2; clone size: .; J gene: TRBJ2-1; CDR3 protein: CASSFGTSGYNEQFF; CDR3 DNA: TGTGCCAGCAGCTTCGGGACTAGCGGGTACAATGAGCAGTTCTTC
V gene: TRBV28; D gene: TRBD1; clone size: few; J gene: TRBJ1-5; CDR3 protein: CASSPGQGISQPQHF; CDR3 DNA: TGTGCCAGCAGTCCGGGACAGGGCATTAGTCAGCCCCAGCATTTT
V gene: TRBV5-8; D gene: .; clone size: .; J gene: TRBJ2-7; CDR3 protein: CASSFEDLTTYEQYF; CDR3 DNA: TGTGCCAGCAGCTTTGAGGACCTTACCACCTACGAGCAGTACTTC
V gene: TRBV2; D gene: .; clone size: .; J gene: TRBJ2-1; CDR3 protein: CASSELYNEQFF; CDR3 DNA: TGTGCCAGCAGTGAATTATACAATGAGCAGTTCTTC
V gene: TRBV6-5; D gene: .; clone size: .; J gene: TRBJ2-2; CDR3 protein: CASSLAVNTGELFF; CDR3 DNA: TGTGCCAGCAGTTTAGCGGTGAACACCGGGGAGCTGTTTTTT
V gene: TRBV7-2; D gene: .; clone size: few; J gene: TRBJ2-6; CDR3 protein: CASSSGSGANVLTF; CDR3 DNA: TGTGCCAGCAGCTCAGGGTCTGGGGCCAACGTCCTGACTTTC
V gene: TRBV6-1; D gene: .; clone size: .; J gene: TRBJ2-1; CDR3 protein: CASSGDWRLSYNEQFF; CDR3 DNA: TGTGCCAGCAGTGGCGACTGGAGACTCTCCTACAATGAGCAGTTCTTC
V gene: TRBV4-1; D gene: TRBD2; clone size: .; J gene: TRBJ2-3; CDR3 protein: CASSSVGLGADTQYF; CDR3 DNA: TGCGCCAGCAGCTCCGTGGGACTAGGAGCAGATACGCAGTATTTT
V gene: TRBV11-1; D gene: .; clone size: .; J gene: TRBJ2-7; CDR3 protein: CASSLRHLVSYEQYF; CDR3 DNA: TGTGCCAGCAGCTTGAGACACCTAGTCTCCTACGAGCAGTACTTC
V gene: TRBV29-1; D gene: .; clone size: few; J gene: TRBJ1-1; CDR3 protein: CSATDRRGTEAFF; CDR3 DNA: TGCAGCGCTACGGACAGAAGGGGCACTGAAGCTTTCTTT
V gene: TRBV7-3; D gene: TRBD1; clone size: few; J gene: TRBJ2-1; CDR3 protein: CASSSNRGGEQFF; CDR3 DNA: TGTGCCAGCAGCTCGAACAGGGGTGGTGAGCAGTTCTTC
V gene: TRBV2; D gene: TRBD1; clone size: .; J gene: TRBJ1-1; CDR3 protein: CASRPLDRGDTEAFF; CDR3 DNA: TGTGCCAGCCGCCCCCTCGACAGGGGGGACACTGAAGCTTTCTTT
V gene: TRBV4-1; D gene: TRBD2; clone size: .; J gene: TRBJ2-3; CDR3 protein: CASSPGTSGGRKTQYF; CDR3 DNA: TGCGCCAGCAGCCCCGGGACTAGCGGGGGGAGGAAAACGCAGTATTTT
V gene: TRBV7-9; D gene: .; clone size: few; J gene: TRBJ2-1; CDR3 protein: CASSLAEESEQFF; CDR3 DNA: TGTGCCAGCAGCTTAGCGGAGGAAAGCGAGCAGTTCTTC
V gene: TRBV6-6; D gene: .; clone size: few; J gene: TRBJ2-7; CDR3 protein: CASSYGTSYEQYF; CDR3 DNA: TGTGCCAGCAGTTACGGTACCTCCTACGAGCAGTACTTC
V gene: TRBV14; D gene: .; clone size: .; J gene: TRBJ2-1; CDR3 protein: CASSLHLGTYNEQFF; CDR3 DNA: TGTGCCAGCAGCCTGCACCTGGGGACCTACAATGAGCAGTTCTTC
V gene: TRBV6-5; D gene: .; clone size: few; J gene: TRBJ1-1; CDR3 protein: CASSYSGWNTEAFF; CDR3 DNA: TGTGCCAGCAGTTACTCAGGGTGGAACACTGAAGCTTTCTTT
V gene: TRBV15; D gene: .; clone size: few; J gene: TRBJ1-2; CDR3 protein: CATSRVGSGYTF; CDR3 DNA: TGTGCCACCAGCAGAGTCGGCAGTGGCTACACCTTC
V gene: TRBV27; D gene: .; clone size: .; J gene: TRBJ2-5; CDR3 protein: CASSLLEGRETQYF; CDR3 DNA: TGTGCCAGCAGTTTATTAGAGGGCAGGGAGACCCAGTACTTC
V gene: TRBV28; D gene: .; clone size: few; J gene: TRBJ2-7; CDR3 protein: CASSFIRGEQYF; CDR3 DNA: TGTGCCAGCAGTTTCATCCGGGGCGAGCAGTACTTC
V gene: TRBV4-2; D gene: TRBD1; clone size: .; J gene: TRBJ2-5; CDR3 protein: CASSQDRVGQETQYF; CDR3 DNA: TGTGCCAGCAGTCAAGACAGGGTGGGACAAGAGACCCAGTACTTC
V gene: TRBV6-5; D gene: .; clone size: few; J gene: TRBJ1-1; CDR3 protein: CASNQGRSTEAFF; CDR3 DNA: TGTGCCAGCAACCAGGGACGGAGCACTGAAGCTTTCTTT
V gene: TRBV6-4; D gene: .; clone size: .; J gene: TRBJ2-3; CDR3 protein: CASALGILSDTQYF; CDR3 DNA: TGTGCCAGCGCTCTGGGCATTTTATCAGATACGCAGTATTTT
V gene: TRBV7-2; D gene: .; clone size: few; J gene: TRBJ2-1; CDR3 protein: CASSYRDPLYNEQFF; CDR3 DNA: TGTGCCAGCAGCTACCGGGACCCACTTTACAATGAGCAGTTCTTC
V gene: TRBV19; D gene: TRBD2; clone size: .; J gene: TRBJ2-5; CDR3 protein: CASSTVTSGRVETQYF; CDR3 DNA: TGTGCCAGTAGTACCGTGACTAGCGGGAGGGTGGAGACCCAGTACTTC
V gene: TRBV7-9; D gene: .; clone size: few; J gene: TRBJ2-7; CDR3 protein: CASSLEPRNSYEQYF; CDR3 DNA: TGTGCCAGCAGCTTAGAGCCAAGGAACTCCTACGAGCAGTACTTC